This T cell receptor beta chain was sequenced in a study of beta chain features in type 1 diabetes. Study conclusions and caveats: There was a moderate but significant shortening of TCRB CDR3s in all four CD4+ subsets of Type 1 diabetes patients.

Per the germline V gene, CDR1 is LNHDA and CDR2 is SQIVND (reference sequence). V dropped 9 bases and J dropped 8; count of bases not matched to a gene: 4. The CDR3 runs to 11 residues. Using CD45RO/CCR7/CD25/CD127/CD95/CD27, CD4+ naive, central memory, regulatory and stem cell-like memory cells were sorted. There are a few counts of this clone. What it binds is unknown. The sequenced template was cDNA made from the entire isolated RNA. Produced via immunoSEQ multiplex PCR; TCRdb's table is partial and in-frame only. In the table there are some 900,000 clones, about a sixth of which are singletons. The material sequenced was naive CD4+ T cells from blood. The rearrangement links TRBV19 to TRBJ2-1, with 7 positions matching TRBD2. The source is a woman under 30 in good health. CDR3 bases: TGTGCCAGCCGGACTAGATATGAGCAGTTCTTC. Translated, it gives CASRTRYEQFF. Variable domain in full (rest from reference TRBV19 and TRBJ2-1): DGGITQSPKYLFRKEGQNVTLSCEQNLNHDAMYWYRQDPGQGLRLIYYSQIVNDFQKGDIAEGYSVSREKKESFPLTVTSAQKNPTAFYLCASRTRYEQFFGPGTRLTVL.